This section outlines one T cell receptor (beta chain) sequence together with its context. Participants were placed into cohorts based on the clinical history they reported. This table comes from immunoSEQ multiplex PCR, and its TCRdb copy is limited to in-frame clones, with some not included. The sample includes 180,000 or so clones, over 80% of them seen just once. The data belong to a study of blood T cell repertoires in COVID-19. Overall study context: From the United States, Italy and Spain came samples of acute and convalescent COVID-19. PBMCs, B-cell-depleted T cells, or T cells provided the cDNA or gDNA that made up the material.

The CDR3 totals 14 residues. Looked up from germline, CDR1 is SGHTS and CDR2 is YDEGEE. Trimming took 4 bases from V and 7 from J, leaving 12 bases between them. This receptor was obtained from a woman aged 55 to 70 who had recovered from COVID-19. The sample consisted of PBMCs or T cells enriched from blood (not recorded which). The chain is built from TRBV5-8 and TRBJ1-6; tentative D call: TRBD1 (5 bases). The CDR3 spells CASSLQVSNSPLHF. CDR3 DNA: TGTGCCAGCAGCCTACAGGTCTCCAATTCACCCCTCCACTTT.